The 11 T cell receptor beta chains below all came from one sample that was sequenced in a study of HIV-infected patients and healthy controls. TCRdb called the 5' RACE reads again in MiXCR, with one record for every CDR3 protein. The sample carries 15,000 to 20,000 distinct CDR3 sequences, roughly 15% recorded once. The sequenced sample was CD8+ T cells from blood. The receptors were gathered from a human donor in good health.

CDR3 coding DNA: TGTGCCAGTAGTAGTACCCCCGACAATGAGCAGTTCTTC. Translation: CASSSTPDNEQFF. The chain has TRBV19 and TRBJ2-1, with unresolved D. The CDR3 totals 13 residues. V was cut by 4 bases and J by 5 bases, with 9 bases left in between. Germline CDR1 is LNHDA and CDR2 is SQIVND (reference sequence).

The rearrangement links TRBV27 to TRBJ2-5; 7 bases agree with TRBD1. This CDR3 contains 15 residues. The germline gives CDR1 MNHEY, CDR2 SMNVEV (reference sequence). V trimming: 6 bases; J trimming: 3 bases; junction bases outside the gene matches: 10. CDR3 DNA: TGTGCCAGCAGCGGACAGGACGACAGGGAAGAGACCCAGTACTTC. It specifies CASSGQDDREETQYF.

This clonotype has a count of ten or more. The CDR3 sequence: CASSLQGGTEAFF. CDR3 nucleotide sequence: TGTGCCAGCAGTCTACAGGGTGGCACTGAAGCTTTCTTT. This chain joins TRBV28 and TRBJ1-1, with D possibly being TRBD1 (6 bases). The CDR3 length is 13 residues. Germline CDR1 is MDHEN and CDR2 is SYDVKM. Trimming pared 5 bases from V and 4 bases from J, leaving 11 bases between.

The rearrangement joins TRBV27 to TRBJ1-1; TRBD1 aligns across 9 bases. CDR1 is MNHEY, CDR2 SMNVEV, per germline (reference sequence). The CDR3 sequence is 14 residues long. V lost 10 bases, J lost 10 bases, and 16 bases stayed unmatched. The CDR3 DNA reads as TGTGCCACCCTCGCGGGACAGGGCACTCGAGGAGCTTTCTTT. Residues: CATLAGQGTRGAFF.

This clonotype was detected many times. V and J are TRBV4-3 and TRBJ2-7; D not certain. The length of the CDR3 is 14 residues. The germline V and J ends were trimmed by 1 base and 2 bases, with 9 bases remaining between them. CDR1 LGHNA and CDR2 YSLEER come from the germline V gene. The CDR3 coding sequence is TGCGCCAGCAGCCAAGGCCCCATGACCTACGAGCAGTACTTC. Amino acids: CASSQGPMTYEQYF.

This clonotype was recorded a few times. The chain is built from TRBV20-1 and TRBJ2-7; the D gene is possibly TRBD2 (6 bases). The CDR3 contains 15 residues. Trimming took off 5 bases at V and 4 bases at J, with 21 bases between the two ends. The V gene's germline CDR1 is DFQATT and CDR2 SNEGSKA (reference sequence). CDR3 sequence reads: CSARRDVWAGYEQYF. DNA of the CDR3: TGCAGTGCTCGGAGGGACGTATGGGCGGGGTACGAGCAGTACTTC.

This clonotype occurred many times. Here the CDR3 reads CAIEYRDRGNRNEQFF. The CDR3 DNA follows: TGTGCCATCGAATACCGGGACAGGGGGAATAGGAATGAGCAGTTCTTC. The rearrangement uses TRBV28 and TRBJ2-1; 11 bases agree with TRBD1. Losses at the gene ends were 10 bases for V and 7 bases for J; bases not matched to a gene: 15. This CDR3 is 16 amino acids long. The germline gives CDR1 MDHEN, CDR2 SYDVKM.

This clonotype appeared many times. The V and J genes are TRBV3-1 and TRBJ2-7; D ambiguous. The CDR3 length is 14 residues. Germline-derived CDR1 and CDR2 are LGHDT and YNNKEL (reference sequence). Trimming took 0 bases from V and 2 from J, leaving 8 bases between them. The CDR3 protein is CASSQDLAAYEQYF. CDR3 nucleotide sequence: TGTGCCAGCAGCCAAGATCTTGCAGCCTACGAGCAGTACTTC.

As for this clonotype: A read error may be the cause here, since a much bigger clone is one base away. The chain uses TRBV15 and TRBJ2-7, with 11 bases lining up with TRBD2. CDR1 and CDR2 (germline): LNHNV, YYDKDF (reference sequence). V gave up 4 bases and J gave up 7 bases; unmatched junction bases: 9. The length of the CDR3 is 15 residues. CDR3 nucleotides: TGTGCCACCAGCAAAGATCGGACTAGCGGGCTTGAGCAGTACTTC. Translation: CATSKDRTSGLEQYF.

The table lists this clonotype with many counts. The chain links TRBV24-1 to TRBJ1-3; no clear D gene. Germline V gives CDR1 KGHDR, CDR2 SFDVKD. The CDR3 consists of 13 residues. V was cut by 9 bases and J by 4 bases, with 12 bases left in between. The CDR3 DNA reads TGTGCCACCTCCAGGCTGCCCGGAAACACCATATATTTT. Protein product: CATSRLPGNTIYF.

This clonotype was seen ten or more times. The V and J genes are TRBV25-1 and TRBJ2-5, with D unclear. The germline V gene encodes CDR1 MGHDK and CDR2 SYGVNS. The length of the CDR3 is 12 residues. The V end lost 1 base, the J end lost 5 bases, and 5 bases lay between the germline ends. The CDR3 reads CASSEFGETQYF. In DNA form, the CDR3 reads TGTGCCAGCAGTGAATTTGGCGAGACCCAGTACTTC.